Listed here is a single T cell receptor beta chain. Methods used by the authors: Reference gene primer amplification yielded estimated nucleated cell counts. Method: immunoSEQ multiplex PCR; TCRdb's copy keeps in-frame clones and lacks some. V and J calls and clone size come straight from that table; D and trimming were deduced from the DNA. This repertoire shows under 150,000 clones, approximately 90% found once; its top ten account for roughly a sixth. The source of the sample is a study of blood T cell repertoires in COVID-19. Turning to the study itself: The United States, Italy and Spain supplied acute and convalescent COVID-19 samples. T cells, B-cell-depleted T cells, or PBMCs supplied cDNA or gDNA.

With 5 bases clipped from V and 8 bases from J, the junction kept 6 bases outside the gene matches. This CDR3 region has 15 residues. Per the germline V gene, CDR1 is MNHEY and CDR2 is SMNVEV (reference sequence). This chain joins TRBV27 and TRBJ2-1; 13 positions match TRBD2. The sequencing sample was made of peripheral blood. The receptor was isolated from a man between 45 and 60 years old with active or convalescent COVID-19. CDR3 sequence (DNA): TGTGCCAGCAGTCCCAGGACTAGCGGGAGAGATGAGCAGTTCTTC. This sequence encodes CASSPRTSGRDEQFF.